One sample yielded the 26 T cell receptor beta chains listed below, sequenced in a study of T-cell memory formation after mild COVID-19. TCRdb reprocessed the 5' RACE reads via MiXCR and lists one record per CDR3 protein. The sample includes tens of thousands of distinct CDR3 sequences, 12% of them seen just once. Input material: PBMCs or a T cell subset sorted from them (not recorded which). These TCRs come from a man in his late teens or twenties who had mild COVID-19 (a few samples of this study predate the infection). Cell type and time point are not known.

This clonotype came up a few times. The rearrangement uses TRBV7-2 and TRBJ1-5; D remains ambiguous. The CDR3 sequence is 15 residues long. Germline CDR1 SGHTA, CDR2 FQGNSA. V gave up 1 base and J gave up 7 bases, with 14 bases separating them. The CDR3, as DNA: TGTGCCAGCAGCTTAGAGCCGTTCTCGGGCCAGCCCCAGCATTTT. Translated: CASSLEPFSGQPQHF.

The chain has TRBV5-5 and TRBJ1-2; D is possibly TRBD1 (5 bases). The germline V gene encodes CDR1 SGHKS and CDR2 YYEKEE (reference sequence). V lost 1 base and J 4 bases, leaving 11 bases between the germline ends. The CDR3 loop spans 14 amino acids. The CDR3 protein is CASSLRDSSYGYTF. The CDR3 DNA reads TGTGCCAGCAGCTTGAGAGACAGCAGCTATGGCTACACCTTC.

Only a few counts were recorded for this clonotype. The genes are TRBV11-2 and TRBJ2-7, with 9 bases that match TRBD2. The CDR3 is 17 residues long. J lost 5 bases, V lost 2 bases, and 13 bases had no gene match. The germline V gene has CDR1 SGHAT and CDR2 FQNNGV. CDR3 bases: TGTGCCAGCAGCTTATTCCCGGCTAGCGGGGAGTCCGACGAGCAGTACTTC. It yields the protein CASSLFPASGESDEQYF. Full variable domain (remainder filled in from reference TRBV11-2 and TRBJ2-7): EAGVAQSPRYKIIEKRQSVAFWCNPISGHATLYWYQQILGQGPKLLIQFQNNGVVDDSQLPKDRFSAERLKGVDSTLKIQPAKLEDSAVYLCASSLFPASGESDEQYFGPGTRLTVT.

This clonotype qualifies as medium-sized (0.01 to 0.1%). The chain joins TRBV7-8 to TRBJ2-3; no clear D. This CDR3 is built from 15 residues. Germline CDR1 is SGHVS and CDR2 is FQNEAQ. Trimming left V 3 bases short and J 0 bases short, with 10 bases between. The CDR3 nucleotides are TGTGCCAGCAGCTTTTCTAGTGCTAGCACAGATACGCAGTATTTT. It translates to CASSFSSASTDTQYF. Complete variable domain (other parts from reference TRBV7-8 and TRBJ2-3): GAGVSQSPRYKVAKRGQDVALRCDPISGHVSLFWYQQALGQGPEFLTYFQNEAQLDKSGLPSDRFFAERPEGSVSTLKIQRTQQEDSAVYLCASSFSSASTDTQYFGPGTRLTVL.

This clonotype was detected a few times. V gene TRBV28 combines with J gene TRBJ1-6; D is perhaps TRBD1 (6 bases). The CDR3 spans 14 residues. V lost 6 bases and J 12 bases, leaving 18 bases between the germline ends. The germline V gene has CDR1 MDHEN and CDR2 SYDVKM. The CDR3 DNA follows: TGTGCCAGCAGGCCCGGACAGTCACGGGGACCCCTCCACTTT. Amino acid sequence: CASRPGQSRGPLHF.

The rearrangement uses TRBV7-2 and TRBJ2-3; 16 nucleotides match TRBD2. Per germline, CDR1 SGHTA and CDR2 FQGNSA. The CDR3 is made up of 16 amino acids. V shed 5 bases, J shed 5 bases, and the junction held 4 bases outside the gene matches. The CDR3: CASSLGLAGGIDTQYF. CDR3 DNA sequence: TGTGCCAGCAGCCTGGGACTAGCGGGGGGGATAGATACGCAGTATTTT.

This clonotype is termed medium-sized. The J gene is TRBJ2-7, the V gene TRBV4-1; tentatively, D is TRBD1 (7 bases). Germline assignment: CDR1 MGHRA and CDR2 YSYEKL. This CDR3 spans 15 amino acids. The V end was cut by 4 bases, the J end by 0 bases, with 13 bases between. The CDR3 spells CASSLRGESSYEQYF. The CDR3 DNA reads as TGCGCCAGCAGCCTCAGGGGGGAAAGCTCCTACGAGCAGTACTTC.

CDR3 in amino acids: CASRPMRRGTTDTQYF. CDR3 nucleotide sequence: TGTGCCAGCAGACCCATGAGGCGGGGTACCACAGATACGCAGTATTTT. The J gene is TRBJ2-3, the V gene TRBV27; tentatively, D is TRBD2 (6 bases). Trimming pared 6 bases from V and 2 bases from J, leaving 18 bases between. CDR3 size: 16 residues. Germline V gene lookup returns CDR1 MNHEY and CDR2 SMNVEV (reference sequence).

The chain has TRBV5-1 and TRBJ2-1; D is unclear. CDR1 is SGHRS and CDR2 is YFSETQ in the germline V gene. The CDR3 consists of 15 residues. With 4 bases removed from V and 4 bases from J, the gap between germline ends came to 15 bases. The DNA of the CDR3 is TGCGCCAGCAGCCTTGACGTGGGTTCGTACAATGAGCAGTTCTTC. It is translated as CASSLDVGSYNEQFF.

The table lists this clonotype with many counts. V is TRBV5-1 and J is TRBJ2-5; D is undetermined. CDR3 size: 14 residues. The V gene's germline CDR1 is SGHRS and CDR2 YFSETQ. V was trimmed by 4 bases and J by 5 bases, leaving 15 bases between them. In DNA form, the CDR3 reads TGCGCCAGCAGCCGGAACCCGTCGGAGGAGACCCAGTACTTC. This gives the protein CASSRNPSEETQYF.

This clonotype was recorded a few times. The chain links TRBV9 to TRBJ2-3; perhaps TRBD1 as D (5 bases). The CDR3 sequence is 14 residues long. V was cut by 0 bases and J by 8 bases, with 13 bases left in between. Germline CDR1 and CDR2: SGDLS and YYNGEE. The CDR3 bases are TGTGCCAGCAGCGTAGGAGAAGGGGTAGCTACGCAGTATTTT. Its protein is CASSVGEGVATQYF.

This clonotype counts as medium-sized. This chain links TRBV7-2 with TRBJ2-1, with D unresolved. Germline V lookup: CDR1 SGHTA, CDR2 FQGNSA. V was pared by 1 base and J by 5 bases, with 6 bases between. The CDR3 spans 13 residues. DNA for the CDR3: TGTGCCAGCAGCTTAGGGCAGAACAATGAGCAGTTCTTC. This gives the protein CASSLGQNNEQFF.

This clonotype was seen a few times. The V and J genes are TRBV7-2 and TRBJ2-1; D remains ambiguous. The germline gives CDR1 SGHTA, CDR2 FQGNSA. CDR3 length: 13 amino acids. V shed 2 bases and J shed 9 bases, with 11 bases lying between them. CDR3 in DNA: TGTGCCAGCAGCTTAACCCCCTCGGGTGAGCAGTTCTTC. Translation gives CASSLTPSGEQFF. Supplemented by reference TRBV7-2 and TRBJ2-1, the full variable domain reads GAGVSQSPSNKVTEKGKDVELRCDPISGHTALYWYRQSLGQGLEFLIYFQGNSAPDKSGLPSDRFSAERTGGSVSTLTIQRTQQEDSAVYLCASSLTPSGEQFFGPGTRLTVL.

The rearrangement joins TRBV9 to TRBJ1-6; 8 positions match TRBD1. Germline-derived CDR1 and CDR2 are SGDLS and YYNGEE. The CDR3 consists of 15 residues. Trimming at V came to 3 bases and at J to 6 bases, leaving 5 bases not matched to a gene. This chain's CDR3 is CASSERDRLNSPLHF. CDR3 sequence (DNA): TGTGCCAGCAGCGAACGGGACAGGCTTAATTCACCCCTCCACTTT.

The V call is TRBV5-1, the J call TRBJ1-2, with D perhaps TRBD1 (5 bases). CDR3 size: 13 residues. V lost 0 bases and J 8 bases, leaving 11 bases between the germline ends. Germline V CDR1 and CDR2: SGHRS, YFSETQ. The CDR3: CASSLVGARGYTF. DNA for the CDR3: TGCGCCAGCAGCTTGGTAGGGGCGCGAGGCTACACCTTC.

There are a few counts of this clonotype. V gene TRBV19 combines with J gene TRBJ2-7; possible D gene TRBD2, 5 bases. V lost 5 bases and J lost 0, with 17 bases in between. This CDR3 comprises 16 residues. Germline V gene data show CDR1 as LNHDA and CDR2 as SQIVND (reference sequence). CDR3 nucleotide sequence: TGTGCCAGTAGTCGCACATCGAGCGGACTCTCCTACGAGCAGTACTTC. Residues: CASSRTSSGLSYEQYF.

This clonotype was seen more than once but under ten times. This chain's CDR3 is CASSLGLTGGGNEQFF. CDR3 in DNA: TGTGCCAGCAGCTTGGGGCTGACAGGGGGAGGTAATGAGCAGTTCTTC. The chain carries TRBV5-6 and TRBJ2-1, with TRBD1 matching over 9 bases. From germline, CDR1 is SGHDT and CDR2 YYEEEE. This CDR3 comprises 16 residues. V dropped 0 bases and J dropped 7; count of bases not matched to a gene: 8.

The V call is TRBV4-3, the J call TRBJ2-3; D may be TRBD1 (5 bases). CDR3 length: 15 amino acids. Per germline, CDR1 LGHNA and CDR2 YSLEER. V lost 5 bases, J lost 4 bases, and 16 bases lay in between. CDR3 region: CASSRDSLSADTQYF. The CDR3, as DNA: TGCGCCAGCAGCAGAGACAGCTTATCCGCAGATACGCAGTATTTT.

This clonotype was counted ten times or more. V usage is TRBV4-2 and J usage is TRBJ2-5; the match to TRBD2 covers 10 bases. The junction had 13 bases not matched to a gene; V was cut back by 4 bases and J by 5 bases. The CDR3 is 17 amino acids. CDR1 LGHNA and CDR2 YNFKEQ come from the germline V gene. CDR3 in DNA: TGTGCCAGCAGCCGAGACGGTTCTAGCGGGGGTTATGAGACCCAGTACTTC. This gives the protein CASSRDGSSGGYETQYF.

This clonotype has just a few counts. The J gene is TRBJ1-1, the V gene TRBV11-2; D call uncertain. CDR3 length: 12 residues. CDR1 is SGHAT, CDR2 FQNNGV, per germline. Between the trimmed V and J ends, which lost 6 bases and 3 bases, there was a span of 8 bases. The CDR3 spells CASSLKDTEAFF. In DNA, the CDR3 is TGTGCCAGCAGTTTGAAGGACACTGAAGCTTTCTTT.

The chain links TRBV7-2 to TRBJ1-5; TRBD1 matches 7 bases. Per the germline V gene, CDR1 is SGHTA and CDR2 is FQGNSA. V trimming: 5 bases; J trimming: 5 bases; junction bases outside the gene matches: 12. CDR3 length: 16 residues. The CDR3 protein is CASSLQAGGGDQPQHF. CDR3 nucleotides: TGTGCCAGCAGCCTCCAGGCAGGGGGTGGGGATCAGCCCCAGCATTTT.

This chain links TRBV7-2 with TRBJ2-7; 14 bases align to TRBD2. V shed 4 bases, J shed 4 bases, and the junction held 0 bases outside the gene matches. In germline, CDR1 is SGHTA, CDR2 FQGNSA. This CDR3 has 14 amino acids. CDR3 amino acids: CASSWTSGGYEQYF. The DNA for the CDR3 is TGTGCCAGCAGCTGGACTAGCGGGGGGTACGAGCAGTACTTC.

This sequence joins TRBV28 and TRBJ1-1; maybe TRBD1 (6 bases). The CDR3 runs to 16 residues. Trimming removed 6 bases from V and 0 bases from J, with 17 bases in between. Germline values: CDR1 MDHEN, CDR2 SYDVKM. The CDR3 DNA reads as TGTGCCAGCAGCGATCCCCTAGGACAGCTGAACACTGAAGCTTTCTTT. Encoded protein: CASSDPLGQLNTEAFF.

This clonotype was picked up many times. The chain uses TRBV4-3 and TRBJ2-6; TRBD1 is a possible D gene (6 bases). Germline V CDR1 and CDR2: LGHNA, YSLEER. The CDR3 spans 17 residues. Deletions cut 0 bases from V and 2 bases from J, with 11 bases between. The CDR3 reads CASSQETQGTGANVLTF. CDR3 DNA sequence: TGCGCCAGCAGCCAAGAAACCCAGGGGACTGGGGCCAACGTCCTGACTTTC.

This clonotype came up a few times. The chain carries TRBV4-1 and TRBJ1-4; TRBD1 aligns across 7 bases. The junction had 2 bases not matched to a gene; V was cut back by 1 base and J by 3 bases. From germline, CDR1 is MGHRA and CDR2 YSYEKL. The length of the CDR3 is 15 residues. The CDR3 nucleotides are TGCGCCAGCAGCCAAGCCGGGACAGCTAATGAAAAACTGTTTTTT. This gives the protein CASSQAGTANEKLFF.

V and J are TRBV24-1 and TRBJ1-2; D is ambiguous. The CDR3 has 14 residues. V was shortened by 3 bases and J by 6 bases, with 13 bases between the two germline ends. Per germline, CDR1 KGHDR and CDR2 SFDVKD. The CDR3 here is CATSDPPLAHGYTF. The DNA for the CDR3 is TGTGCCACCAGTGATCCGCCGTTGGCGCATGGCTACACCTTC.